Following are 3 T cell receptor beta chains from one sample sequenced in a study of control samples from healthy donors and cancer patients. The table came from immunoSEQ multiplex PCR; TCRdb's copy has only in-frame clones and leaves some out. The sample carries about 34,000 clones, approximately 86% recorded once. Input material: PBMCs. These receptors came from a woman aged 40 to 50 with lung cancer.

The chain carries TRBV7-8 and TRBJ1-2, with D unclear. V lost 1 base and J 4 bases, leaving 7 bases between the germline ends. Germline CDR1 is SGHVS and CDR2 is FQNEAQ. The CDR3 is 13 amino acids. The CDR3, as DNA: TGTGCCAGCAGCTTAGAAAGTATCTATGGCTACACCTTC. It encodes CASSLESIYGYTF.

V is TRBV19 and J is TRBJ1-2, with D hard to call. The CDR3 runs to 15 residues. Germline V gene lookup returns CDR1 LNHDA and CDR2 SQIVND (reference sequence). Trimming shortened V by 3 bases and J by 8 bases, and 19 bases separated the two germline ends. The CDR3: CASSIPTLSLFGYTF. DNA for the CDR3: TGTGCCAGTAGTATCCCGACACTCTCTCTTTTCGGCTACACCTTC. The complete variable domain, with remaining parts taken from reference TRBV19 and TRBJ1-2, reads DGGITQSPKYLFRKEGQNVTLSCEQNLNHDAMYWYRQDPGQGLRLIYYSQIVNDFQKGDIAEGYSVSREKKESFPLTVTSAQKNPTAFYLCASSIPTLSLFGYTFGSGTRLTVV.

The V and J genes are TRBV12-3 or TRBV12-4 and TRBJ1-6; D may be TRBD1 (5 bases). The CDR3 extends over 13 amino acids. Trimming left V 3 bases short and J 7 bases short, with 7 bases between. Here the CDR3 DNA reads TGTGCCAGCAGTTTTCGGGGGAATTCACCCCTCCACTTT. Its translation: CASSFRGNSPLHF.